Sequencing of this T cell receptor (beta chain) was carried out in a study of T cells after yellow fever vaccination. General study points: A limited proportion of clonotypes was detected within both the CD4 and CD8 compartments. Re-detected after boosting: most primary clones, more than 95% of CD4 and about 85% of CD8.

As TCR cDNA was made by 5'RACE template switching, a universal primer site and UMIs were added. MiXCR, run by TCRdb on the 5' RACE reads, gives a single entry per CDR3 protein. The sample yields approximately 90,000 distinct CDR3 sequences, under 7% seen once. The germline V gene has CDR1 SQVTM and CDR2 ANQGSEA. This CDR3 has 13 amino acids. Deletions cut 0 bases from V and 6 bases from J, with 11 bases between. This clonotype was recorded a few times. Its target is not known. The rearrangement joins TRBV29-1 to TRBJ1-1; tentative D call: TRBD1 (6 bases). The material sequenced was CD8+ T cells sorted from PBMCs, taken 10 days after the yellow fever booster vaccination. The clonotype comes from a man younger than 30 who received the YFV17D yellow fever vaccine. The CDR3 reads CSVEDGGGPEAFF. The DNA for the CDR3 is TGCAGCGTTGAAGATGGGGGGGGCCCTGAAGCTTTCTTT.